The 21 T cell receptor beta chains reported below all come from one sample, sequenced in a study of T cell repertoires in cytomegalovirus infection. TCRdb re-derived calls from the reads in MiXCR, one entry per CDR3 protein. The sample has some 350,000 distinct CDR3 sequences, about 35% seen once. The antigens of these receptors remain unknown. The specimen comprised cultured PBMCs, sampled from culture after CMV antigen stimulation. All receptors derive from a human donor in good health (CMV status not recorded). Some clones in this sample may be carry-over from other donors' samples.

The CDR3 protein is CASSAGTVVANTGELFF. The DNA of the CDR3 is TGTGCCAGCAGCGCCGGGACAGTTGTAGCGAACACCGGGGAGCTGTTTTTT. This chain uses TRBV6-2 or TRBV6-3 with TRBJ2-2, with 7 nucleotides matching TRBD1. Losses at the gene ends were 6 bases for V and 0 bases for J; bases not matched to a gene: 10. The CDR3 is 17 residues long. Germline CDR1 and CDR2: MNHEY and SVGEGT.

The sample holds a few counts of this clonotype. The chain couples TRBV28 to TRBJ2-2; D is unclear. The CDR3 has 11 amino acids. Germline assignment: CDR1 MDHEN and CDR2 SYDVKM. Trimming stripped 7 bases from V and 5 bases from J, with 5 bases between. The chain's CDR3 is CASTLTGELFF. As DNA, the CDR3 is TGTGCCAGCACCCTTACCGGGGAGCTGTTTTTT.

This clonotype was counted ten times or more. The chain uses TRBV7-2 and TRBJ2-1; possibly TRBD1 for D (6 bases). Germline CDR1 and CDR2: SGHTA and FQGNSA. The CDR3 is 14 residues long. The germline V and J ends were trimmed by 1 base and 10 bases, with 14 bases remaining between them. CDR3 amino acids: CASSLVSSGTEQFF. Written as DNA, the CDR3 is TGTGCCAGCAGCTTAGTGTCGTCCGGGACAGAGCAGTTCTTC.

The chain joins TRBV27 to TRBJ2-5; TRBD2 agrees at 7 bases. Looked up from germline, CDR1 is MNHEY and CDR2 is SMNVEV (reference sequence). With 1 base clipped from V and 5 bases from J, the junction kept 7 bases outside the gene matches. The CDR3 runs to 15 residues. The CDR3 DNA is TGTGCCAGCAGTTTATGGCGGGGTAGCGGGGAGACCCAGTACTTC. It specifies CASSLWRGSGETQYF.

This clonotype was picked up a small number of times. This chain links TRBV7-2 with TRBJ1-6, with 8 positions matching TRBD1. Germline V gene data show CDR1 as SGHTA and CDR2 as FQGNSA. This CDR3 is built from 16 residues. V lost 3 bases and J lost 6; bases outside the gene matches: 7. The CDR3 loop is CASSFGQGGSNSPLHF. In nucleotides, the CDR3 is TGTGCCAGCAGCTTTGGACAGGGAGGGAGTAATTCACCCCTCCACTTT.

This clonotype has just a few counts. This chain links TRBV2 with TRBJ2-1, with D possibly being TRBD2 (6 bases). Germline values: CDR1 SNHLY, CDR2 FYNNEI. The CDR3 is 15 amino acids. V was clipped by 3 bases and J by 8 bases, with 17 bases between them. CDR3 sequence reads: CASSDGTGGMDEQFF. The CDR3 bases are TGTGCCAGCAGTGACGGGACTGGCGGGATGGATGAGCAGTTCTTC.

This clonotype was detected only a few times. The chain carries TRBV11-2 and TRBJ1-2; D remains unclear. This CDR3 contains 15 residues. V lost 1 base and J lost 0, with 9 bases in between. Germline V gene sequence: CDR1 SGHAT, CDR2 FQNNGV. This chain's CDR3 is CASSLVGFANYGYTF. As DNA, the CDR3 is TGTGCCAGCAGCTTAGTAGGATTTGCTAACTATGGCTACACCTTC.

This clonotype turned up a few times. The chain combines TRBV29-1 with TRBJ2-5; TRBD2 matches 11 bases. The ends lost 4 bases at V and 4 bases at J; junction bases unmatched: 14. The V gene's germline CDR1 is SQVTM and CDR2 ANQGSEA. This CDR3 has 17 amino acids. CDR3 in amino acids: CSVVGDLSGRASETQYF. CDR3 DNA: TGCAGCGTTGTAGGGGACCTTAGCGGGAGGGCCTCAGAGACCCAGTACTTC. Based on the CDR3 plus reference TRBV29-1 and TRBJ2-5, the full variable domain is SAVISQKPSRDICQRGTSLTIQCQVDSQVTMMFWYRQQPGQSLTLIATANQGSEATYESGFVIDKFPISRPNLTFSTLTVSNMSPEDSSIYLCSVVGDLSGRASETQYFGPGTRLLVL.

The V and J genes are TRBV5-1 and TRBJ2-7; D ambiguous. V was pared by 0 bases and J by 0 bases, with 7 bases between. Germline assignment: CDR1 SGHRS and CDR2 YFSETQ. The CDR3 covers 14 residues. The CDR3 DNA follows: TGCGCCAGCAGCTTGGACTCGTACTCCTACGAGCAGTACTTC. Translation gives CASSLDSYSYEQYF.

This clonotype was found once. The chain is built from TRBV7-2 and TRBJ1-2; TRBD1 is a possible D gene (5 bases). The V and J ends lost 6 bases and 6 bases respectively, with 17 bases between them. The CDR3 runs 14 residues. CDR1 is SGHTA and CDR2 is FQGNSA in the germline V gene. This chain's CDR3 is CASSPMATVHGYTF. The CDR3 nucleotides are TGTGCCAGCAGTCCGATGGCGACAGTCCATGGCTACACCTTC.

This chain's CDR3 is CASSYSGTSATRGELFF. As DNA, the CDR3 is TGTGCCAGCAGCTATTCCGGGACTAGCGCTACGAGGGGGGAGCTGTTTTTT. The chain uses TRBV7-2 and TRBJ2-2; 10 bases align to TRBD2. In germline, CDR1 is SGHTA, CDR2 FQGNSA. The V and J ends lost 4 bases and 8 bases, in that order; junction bases with no gene match: 13. This CDR3 contains 17 residues.

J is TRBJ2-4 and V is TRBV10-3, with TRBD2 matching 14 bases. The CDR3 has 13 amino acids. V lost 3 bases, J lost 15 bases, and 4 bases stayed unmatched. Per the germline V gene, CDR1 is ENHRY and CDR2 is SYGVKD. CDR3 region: CAISDTGLAGAYF. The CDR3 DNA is TGTGCCATCAGTGATACGGGACTAGCGGGAGCGTACTTC.

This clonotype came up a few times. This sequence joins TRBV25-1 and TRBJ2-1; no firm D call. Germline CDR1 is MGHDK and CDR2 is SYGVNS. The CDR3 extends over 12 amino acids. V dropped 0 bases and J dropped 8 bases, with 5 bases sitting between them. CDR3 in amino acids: CASSEYSHEQFF. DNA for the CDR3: TGTGCCAGCAGTGAATATAGCCATGAGCAGTTCTTC.

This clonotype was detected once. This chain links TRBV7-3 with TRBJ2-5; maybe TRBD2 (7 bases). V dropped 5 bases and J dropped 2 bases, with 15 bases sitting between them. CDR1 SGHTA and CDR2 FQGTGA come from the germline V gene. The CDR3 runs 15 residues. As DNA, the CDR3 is TGTGCCAGCAGCACCCAAGGGGGGGCACAAGAGACCCAGTACTTC. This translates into CASSTQGGAQETQYF.

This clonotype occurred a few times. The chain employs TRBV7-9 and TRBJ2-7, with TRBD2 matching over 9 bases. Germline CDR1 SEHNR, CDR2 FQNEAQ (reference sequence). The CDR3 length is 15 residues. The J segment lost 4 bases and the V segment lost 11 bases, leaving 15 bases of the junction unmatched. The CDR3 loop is CAGRKGREGLYEQYF. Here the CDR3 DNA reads TGTGCCGGACGTAAGGGGCGGGAGGGCCTGTACGAGCAGTACTTC.

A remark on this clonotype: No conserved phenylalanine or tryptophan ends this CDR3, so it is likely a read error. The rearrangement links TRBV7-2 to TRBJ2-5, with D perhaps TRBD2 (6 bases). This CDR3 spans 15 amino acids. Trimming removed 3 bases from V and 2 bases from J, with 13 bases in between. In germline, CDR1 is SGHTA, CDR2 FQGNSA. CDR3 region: CASSFLAALQETQYL. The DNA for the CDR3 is TGTGCCAGCAGCTTCTTAGCGGCCCTGCAAGAGACCCAGTACCTC.

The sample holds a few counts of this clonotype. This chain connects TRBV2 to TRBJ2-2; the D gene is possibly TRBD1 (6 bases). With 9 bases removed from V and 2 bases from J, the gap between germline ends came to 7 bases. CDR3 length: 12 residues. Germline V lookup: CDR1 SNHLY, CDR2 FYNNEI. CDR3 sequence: CARQGNTGELFF. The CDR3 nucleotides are TGTGCCAGACAGGGTAACACCGGGGAGCTGTTTTTT.

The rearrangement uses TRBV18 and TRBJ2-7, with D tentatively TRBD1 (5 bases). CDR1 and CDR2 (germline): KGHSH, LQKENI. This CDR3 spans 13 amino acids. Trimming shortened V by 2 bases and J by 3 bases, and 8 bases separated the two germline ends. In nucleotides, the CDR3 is TGTGCCAGCTCACCATCCAGGGACTACGAGCAGTACGTC. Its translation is CASSPSRDYEQYV.

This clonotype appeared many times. The CDR3 nucleotides are TGTGCCAGCAGCTTAGTTGCTAGCGCTTCCCAAGAGACCCAGTACTTC. As protein: CASSLVASASQETQYF. This sequence joins TRBV7-2 and TRBJ2-5; a weak D match, TRBD2 (6 bases). V was clipped by 1 base and J by 1 base, with 13 bases between them. The length of the CDR3 is 16 residues. CDR1 and CDR2 from the germline V gene are SGHTA and FQGNSA.

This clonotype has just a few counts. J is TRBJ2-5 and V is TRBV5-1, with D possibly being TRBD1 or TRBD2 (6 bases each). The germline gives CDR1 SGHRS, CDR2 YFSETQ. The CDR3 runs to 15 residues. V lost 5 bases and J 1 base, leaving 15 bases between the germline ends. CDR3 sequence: CASRAGHLIQETQYF. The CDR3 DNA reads TGCGCCAGCAGGGCGGGACACCTAATCCAAGAGACCCAGTACTTC.

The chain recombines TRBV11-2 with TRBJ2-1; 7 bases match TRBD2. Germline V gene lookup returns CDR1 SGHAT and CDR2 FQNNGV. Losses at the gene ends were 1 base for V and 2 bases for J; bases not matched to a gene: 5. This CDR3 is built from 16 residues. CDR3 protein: CASSLVRGRAYNEQFF. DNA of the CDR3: TGTGCCAGCAGCTTAGTTCGCGGGAGAGCCTACAATGAGCAGTTCTTC.